This T cell receptor beta chain was profiled in a study of blood T cell repertoires in COVID-19 (dated by TCRdb to 2018 to 2020). Notes on the research overall: The collaborator samples originated in the United States, Italy and Spain and spanned the acute and convalescent phases of COVID-19. Samples came from the ongoing ImmuneRACE study (first 160 participants) plus 1,254 subjects from 6 global collaborators. A freely available public database, intended as a resource for researchers studying the immune response to SARS-CoV-2, is where the repertoires were released. The material from the prospective study consisted of cDNA or gDNA derived from T cells, B-cell-depleted T cells, or PBMCs. The dataset comprised deeply sampled blood TCRbeta repertoires from subjects exposed to, actively infected with, or recovered from COVID-19. Where available, HLA class I and class II types were obtained from metadata supplied by the sample provider rather than from assay-based typing. Nearly every sample came with metadata listing a de-identified subject ID, COVID-19 status, age in years and sex. On the study overall, not on this receptor specifically: The quantity of clinical and demographic metadata differed by source and by participant and was supplied without curation.

From a lookup of the germline V gene (reference sequence), CDR1 and CDR2 are MNHEY and SMNVEV. Taken from cysteine to phenylalanine, the CDR3 has 16 residues. Of the read, only the CDR3 DNA is kept; its 48 bases are in frame from base 1. The germline ends are 12 bases apart after V is trimmed by 6 bases and J by 0 bases. TCRbeta CDR3 regions were amplified from genomic DNA by means of the immunoSEQ Assay, a bias-controlled multiplex PCR. In the authors' own workflow: The number of nucleated cells in each sample was estimated from the amplification of reference gene primers within the assay. To quantify the absolute abundance of each unique TCRbeta CDR3 rearrangement, sequence reads were collapsed and filtered. For each sample, productive Simpson clonality was calculated as the square root of Simpson's diversity index across productive rearrangements. Sourced from immuneACCESS, this table was stored by TCRdb with only in-frame sequences that have V and J called. A share of the clones is absent; for the studies checked, an unresolved V gene accounts for under half, and the remainder has no known explanation. That table supplies the V and J calls and clone size; D and trimming were determined from the DNA. In this sample the table shows around 91,000 clones, approximately 81% of which occur a single time. 38% of the sample is taken by the ten largest.

Collaborating institutions collected whole blood in K2EDTA tubes following their own protocols. For TCRbeta analysis, collaborators shipped samples as frozen whole blood, isolated PBMCs, or DNA extracted from either of those sample types. Remarks on this clone: No antigen is known for it. No qualities accompany the bases; no much larger clone lies one base away.

The sample taken for sequencing was peripheral blood. The clonotype was recovered from a man older than 75 with acute or convalescent COVID-19. This chain joins TRBV27 to TRBJ2-6; the D gene is perhaps TRBD1, from 6 matching bases. The DNA sequence is TGTGCCAGCAGGGCCGGGACAAACTCTGGGGCCAACGTCCTGACTTTC. Its protein is CASRAGTNSGANVLTF.